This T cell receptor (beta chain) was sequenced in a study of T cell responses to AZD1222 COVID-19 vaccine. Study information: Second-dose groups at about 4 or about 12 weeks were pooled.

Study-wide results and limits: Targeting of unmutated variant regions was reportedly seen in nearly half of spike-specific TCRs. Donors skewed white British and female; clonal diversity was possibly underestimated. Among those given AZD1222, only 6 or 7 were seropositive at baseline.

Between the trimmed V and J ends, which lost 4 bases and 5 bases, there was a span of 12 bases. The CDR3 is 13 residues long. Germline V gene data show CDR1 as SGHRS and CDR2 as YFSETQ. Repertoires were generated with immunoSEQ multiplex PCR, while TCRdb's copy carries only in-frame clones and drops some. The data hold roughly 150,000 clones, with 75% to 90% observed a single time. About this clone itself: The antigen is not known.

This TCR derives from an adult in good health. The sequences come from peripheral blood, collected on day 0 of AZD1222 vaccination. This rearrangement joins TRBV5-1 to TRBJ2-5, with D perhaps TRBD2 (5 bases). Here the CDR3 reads CASSEGGWETQYF. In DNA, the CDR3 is TGCGCCAGCAGCGAAGGCGGGTGGGAGACCCAGTACTTC.